This entry lists 5 T cell receptor beta chains sequenced from one sample in a study of T cells after yellow fever vaccination. TCRdb passed the 5' RACE reads through MiXCR, listing each CDR3 protein once. The sample has more than 95,000 distinct CDR3 sequences, roughly 8.2% seen once. Source: CD8+ T cells sorted from PBMCs, taken on the day of the yellow fever booster vaccination. These TCRs come from a young man who received the YFV17D yellow fever vaccine.

In this sample, this clonotype turned up a few times. The chain joins TRBV4-1 to TRBJ2-5, with D perhaps being TRBD1 or TRBD2 (5 bases each). V was trimmed by 3 bases and J by 5 bases, leaving 10 bases between them. The germline gives CDR1 MGHRA, CDR2 YSYEKL. The CDR3 is made up of 13 amino acids. The CDR3 coding sequence is TGCGCCAGCAGCCAGAGGGGCAGGGAGACCCAGTACTTC. Protein sequence: CASSQRGRETQYF.

The sample holds a few counts of this clonotype. The chain uses TRBV29-1 and TRBJ1-3; D unresolved. V lost 6 bases to trimming and J lost 0 bases, with 9 bases between them. Looked up from germline, CDR1 is SQVTM and CDR2 is ANQGSEA. CDR3 length: 13 amino acids. The DNA for the CDR3 is TGCAGCGTCGTGACTGACTCTGGAAACACCATATATTTT. Translation: CSVVTDSGNTIYF.

The chain recombines TRBV20-1 with TRBJ1-2; TRBD1 is a possible D gene (6 bases). V was cut by 0 bases and J by 2 bases, with 16 bases left in between. This CDR3 is built from 16 residues. Per germline, CDR1 DFQATT and CDR2 SNEGSKA (reference sequence). The CDR3 loop is CSARDYPDSVNYGYTF. The CDR3 region has the DNA TGCAGTGCTAGAGATTACCCGGACAGCGTCAACTATGGCTACACCTTC.

This clonotype was picked up many times. For the CDR3, the DNA is TGTGCCAGCAGTCCCGGGACAGCGTACGAGCAGTACTTC. Translating gives CASSPGTAYEQYF. The J gene is TRBJ2-7, the V gene TRBV12-3 or TRBV12-4, with 7 positions matching TRBD1. CDR3 length: 13 residues. V dropped 5 bases and J dropped 4; count of bases not matched to a gene: 5.

V is TRBV9 and J is TRBJ1-2; D ambiguous. Germline values: CDR1 SGDLS, CDR2 YYNGEE. CDR3 size: 10 residues. Trimming took 5 bases from V and 4 from J, leaving 3 bases between them. Here the CDR3 DNA reads TGTGCCAGCAGTGGCTATGGCTACACCTTC. Amino acid sequence: CASSGYGYTF.